These 30 T cell receptor beta chains were all obtained from the same sample, sequenced in a study of response to subunit inactivated influenza vaccine. TCRdb analysed the RT-PCR reads with MiXCR anew, one entry per CDR3 protein. The sample has roughly 650,000 distinct CDR3 sequences, 15% to 19% seen once. The starting material was PBMCs from blood, obtained approximately 12 days after vaccination. The receptors here all came from a man between 50 and 59 years old who received an inactivated influenza vaccine.

This clonotype was counted a few times. This rearrangement joins TRBV20-1 to TRBJ1-2, with 9 bases lining up with TRBD1. Per germline, CDR1 DFQATT and CDR2 SNEGSKA (reference sequence). After removal of 6 bases from V and 1 base from J, the junction contained 6 bases not matched to a gene. CDR3 length equals 14 residues. CDR3 nucleotide sequence: TGCAGTGCGGGCGGGACAGGGTTTAACTATGGCTACACCTTC. Its protein product is CSAGGTGFNYGYTF.

V and J are TRBV9 and TRBJ2-3; D ambiguous. Trimming removed 3 bases from V and 0 bases from J, with 5 bases in between. The CDR3 extends over 13 amino acids. The germline V gene has CDR1 SGDLS and CDR2 YYNGEE. DNA for the CDR3: TGTGCCAGCAGCGCCCCTAGCACAGATACGCAGTATTTT. Translation gives CASSAPSTDTQYF.

J is TRBJ2-2 and V is TRBV4-3; TRBD2 matches 11 bases. There are 19 residues in the CDR3. The V gene's germline CDR1 is LGHNA and CDR2 YSLEER. V lost 1 base and J lost 1; bases outside the gene matches: 8. The CDR3 loop reads CASSQGFLGTSGNTGELFF. The DNA of the CDR3 is TGCGCCAGCAGCCAAGGGTTTTTAGGGACTAGCGGGAACACCGGGGAGCTGTTTTTT.

This clonotype was seen a handful of times. V usage is TRBV7-2 and J usage is TRBJ2-7; D gene ambiguous. In germline, CDR1 is SGHTA, CDR2 FQGNSA. The CDR3 has 14 amino acids. V was cut by 1 base and J by 4 bases, with 11 bases left in between. The CDR3 nucleotides are TGTGCCAGCAGCTTAGGGTTAAACGGTTACGAGCAGTACTTC. Translated, it gives CASSLGLNGYEQYF.

This clonotype was seen many times. The gene calls are TRBV5-1 and TRBJ1-1; D unclear. V was cut by 2 bases and J by 0 bases, with 11 bases left in between. This CDR3 contains 15 residues. Per germline, CDR1 SGHRS and CDR2 YFSETQ. In DNA form, the CDR3 reads TGCGCCAGCAGCTTATTCGACACCATGAACACTGAAGCTTTCTTT. It codes for CASSLFDTMNTEAFF.

The chain recombines TRBV7-8 with TRBJ2-1, with D possibly being TRBD1 (6 bases). CDR1 is SGHVS and CDR2 is FQNEAQ in the germline V gene. CDR3 length equals 16 residues. V was shortened by 5 bases and J by 5 bases, with 19 bases between the two germline ends. The CDR3: CASSRRPGTSNNEQFF. In DNA, the CDR3 is TGTGCCAGCAGCCGACGACCCGGGACATCGAACAATGAGCAGTTCTTC.

This clonotype has a handful of counts. The CDR3 nucleotides are TGTGCCACCAGCAGGGGCAACGGAGTTAGCAATCAGCCCCAGCATTTT. Protein sequence: CATSRGNGVSNQPQHF. J is TRBJ1-5 and V is TRBV15; D not certain. This CDR3 is 16 amino acids long. V was pared by 3 bases and J by 0 bases, with 12 bases between. Germline assignment: CDR1 LNHNV and CDR2 YYDKDF (reference sequence).

This clonotype has more than one count but fewer than ten. The chain has TRBV20-1 and TRBJ2-5; D assignment may be TRBD1 or TRBD2 (6 bases each). Germline assignment: CDR1 DFQATT and CDR2 SNEGSKA (reference sequence). The CDR3 loop spans 12 amino acids. V was cut by 5 bases and J by 3 bases, with 10 bases left in between. The CDR3 DNA reads TGCAGTGCTCCAGGGGAGGAAGAGACCCAGTACTTC. Protein: CSAPGEEETQYF.

This clonotype was detected many times. This sequence joins TRBV4-2 and TRBJ2-1; 9 positions agree with TRBD2. Germline trimming cut 4 bases from V and 2 bases from J; bases unmatched to any gene: 9. Germline V gene lookup returns CDR1 LGHNA and CDR2 YNFKEQ. CDR3 length: 17 amino acids. The CDR3 region is CASSRIGGGEAYNEQFF. CDR3 nucleotide sequence: TGTGCCAGCAGCCGAATAGGCGGGGGGGAGGCCTACAATGAGCAGTTCTTC.

V usage is TRBV6-5 and J usage is TRBJ2-6, with D unclear. Trimming pared 5 bases from V and 2 bases from J, leaving 13 bases between. The CDR3 totals 16 residues. CDR1 and CDR2 (germline): MNHEY, SVGAGI. The CDR3 bases are TGTGCCAGCAGTCTATCGGGCAGAGCTGGGGCCAACGTCCTGACTTTC. The encoded protein is CASSLSGRAGANVLTF.

The J gene is TRBJ2-5, the V gene TRBV7-2; D unresolved. V was trimmed by 5 bases and J by 3 bases, leaving 13 bases between them. Germline CDR1 and CDR2: SGHTA and FQGNSA. This CDR3 has 14 residues. The CDR3 DNA reads as TGTGCCAGCAGCCCTACCCGAAGCAAAGAGACCCAGTACTTC. Its translation: CASSPTRSKETQYF.

This clonotype has only a few counts. The V call is TRBV30, the J call TRBJ1-4, with 9 bases fitting TRBD1. CDR1 is GTSNPN and CDR2 is SVGIG in the germline V gene (reference sequence). Trimming cost V 3 bases and J 10 bases; bases outside gene matches: 9. This CDR3 spans 14 amino acids. The CDR3 here is CAWSLGTGWAKLFF. The CDR3 DNA reads TGTGCCTGGAGCCTCGGGACAGGGTGGGCAAAACTGTTTTTT.

This chain links TRBV12-3 or TRBV12-4 with TRBJ1-1, with 7 bases matching TRBD1. Losses at the gene ends were 10 bases for V and 0 bases for J; bases not matched to a gene: 5. The CDR3 has 13 amino acids. CDR3 region: CATPGQMNTEAFF. CDR3 nucleotide sequence: TGTGCCACCCCGGGACAGATGAACACTGAAGCTTTCTTT.

This chain links TRBV5-1 with TRBJ2-2; no reliable D call. V was clipped by 0 bases and J by 1 base, with 7 bases between them. The CDR3 contains 15 residues. Germline values: CDR1 SGHRS, CDR2 YFSETQ. The CDR3 DNA is TGCGCCAGCAGCTTGGTACAGAAGAACACCGGGGAGCTGTTTTTT. As protein: CASSLVQKNTGELFF.

The genes are TRBV20-1 and TRBJ2-7; 7 nucleotides agree with TRBD2. The germline CDR1 and CDR2 sequences are DFQATT and SNEGSKA (reference sequence). After removal of 5 bases from V and 2 bases from J, the junction contained 9 bases not matched to a gene. The CDR3 is made up of 14 amino acids. The CDR3 reads CSARWGGRTYEQYF. CDR3 DNA: TGCAGTGCTCGGTGGGGGGGGAGGACCTACGAGCAGTACTTC.

CDR3 residues: CASRYRSQAPSQFF. DNA of the CDR3: TGCGCCAGCAGATACCGGTCACAGGCCCCTTCGCAGTTCTTC. V is TRBV5-1 and J is TRBJ2-1; the D gene is possibly TRBD1 (5 bases). The germline V and J ends were trimmed by 5 bases and 12 bases, with 21 bases remaining between them. The CDR3 length is 14 residues. Per the germline V gene, CDR1 is SGHRS and CDR2 is YFSETQ.

The chain links TRBV9 to TRBJ2-1, with D maybe TRBD2 (5 bases). The germline V gene encodes CDR1 SGDLS and CDR2 YYNGEE. V shed 2 bases and J shed 0 bases, with 18 bases lying between them. This CDR3 has 18 amino acids. The CDR3 bases are TGTGCCAGCAGCGTGGCCGTCGGGAAACGGAGCTCCTACAATGAGCAGTTCTTC. It yields the protein CASSVAVGKRSSYNEQFF.

The chain recombines TRBV7-9 with TRBJ2-1; 12 bases map to TRBD2. Germline V CDR1 and CDR2: SEHNR, FQNEAQ (reference sequence). The J segment lost 9 bases and the V segment lost 0 bases, leaving 9 bases of the junction unmatched. The CDR3 is made up of 17 amino acids. The DNA of the CDR3 is TGTGCCAGCAGCTTAGCCCTGGCTAGCGGGGGGGCGGGTGAGCAGTTCTTC. It codes for CASSLALASGGAGEQFF.

Only one count was recorded for this clonotype. V is TRBV2 and J is TRBJ2-7, with D possibly TRBD2 on 6 matching bases. Germline V gene data show CDR1 as SNHLY and CDR2 as FYNNEI. The CDR3 contains 14 residues. V dropped 7 bases and J dropped 2 bases, with 15 bases sitting between them. CDR3 coding DNA: TGTGCCAGCACCTCGGGACTTAAGACCTACGAGCAGTACTTC. Translated: CASTSGLKTYEQYF.

This clonotype was seen only a few times. The genes are TRBV3-1 and TRBJ2-1; 10 bases fit TRBD2. V lost 5 bases to trimming and J lost 7 bases; unmatched junction nucleotides: 8. Per germline, CDR1 LGHDT and CDR2 YNNKEL (reference sequence). The CDR3 is 15 residues long. The CDR3 bases are TGTGCCAGCAGCTCCACCGGGACTAGCGTTAATGAGCAGTTCTTC. This gives the protein CASSSTGTSVNEQFF.

The chain uses TRBV19 and TRBJ1-6; TRBD1 is a possible D gene (5 bases). The germline V gene encodes CDR1 LNHDA and CDR2 SQIVND (reference sequence). The CDR3 is made up of 16 amino acids. Deletions cut 5 bases from V and 10 bases from J, with 21 bases between. This CDR3 is CASSPFKGRMVSPLHF. The DNA of the CDR3 is TGTGCCAGTAGTCCGTTTAAGGGGAGGATGGTCTCACCCCTCCACTTT. Based on the CDR3 plus reference TRBV19 and TRBJ1-6, the full variable domain is DGGITQSPKYLFRKEGQNVTLSCEQNLNHDAMYWYRQDPGQGLRLIYYSQIVNDFQKGDIAEGYSVSREKKESFPLTVTSAQKNPTAFYLCASSPFKGRMVSPLHFGNGTRLTVT.

This clonotype was detected only a few times. This chain uses TRBV7-3 with TRBJ2-7; D might be TRBD2 (6 bases). The CDR3 is 14 amino acids. Per the germline V gene, CDR1 is SGHTA and CDR2 is FQGTGA. V gave up 5 bases and J gave up 2 bases, with 13 bases separating them. The CDR3 coding sequence is TGTGCCAGCAGCGTCGGGGACTGGACCTACGAGCAGTACTTC. Translation: CASSVGDWTYEQYF.

A few counts support this clonotype. The gene calls are TRBV7-2 and TRBJ1-1; no clear D. Germline assignment: CDR1 SGHTA and CDR2 FQGNSA. The CDR3 sequence is 14 residues long. V was pared by 1 base and J by 1 base, with 7 bases between. The CDR3 DNA follows: TGTGCCAGCAGCTTAGGATCTCAGAACACTGAAGCTTTCTTT. Translating it yields CASSLGSQNTEAFF.

This clonotype was counted a few times. The chain carries TRBV29-1 and TRBJ1-2; D gene unclear. The CDR3 extends over 11 amino acids. The V gene lost 5 bases and the J gene lost 1 base, with 5 bases spanning the gap. The V gene's germline CDR1 is SQVTM and CDR2 ANQGSEA. Written as DNA, the CDR3 is TGCAGCGTTCTGGTTAACTATGGCTACACCTTC. This encodes CSVLVNYGYTF.

The genes are TRBV6-9 and TRBJ2-7, with 11 bases that match TRBD1. Trimming removed 5 bases from V and 5 bases from J; junction bases left unmatched: 14. CDR3 length: 17 amino acids. Looked up from germline, CDR1 is MNHGY and CDR2 is SVAAGI. As DNA, the CDR3 is TGTGCCAGCAGTCTGACATTCTCGGGACAGGGGGGCCACGAGCAGTACTTC. Amino acids: CASSLTFSGQGGHEQYF.

This clonotype was seen a few times. The chain uses TRBV3-1 and TRBJ2-7, with D unclear. Germline V gene data show CDR1 as LGHDT and CDR2 as YNNKEL (reference sequence). This CDR3 has 16 residues. The V and J ends lost 1 base and 0 bases respectively, with 13 bases between them. The DNA for the CDR3 is TGTGCCAGCAGCCAAGCGATGGTAGAGAACTCCTACGAGCAGTACTTC. Its protein product is CASSQAMVENSYEQYF.

V usage is TRBV5-5 and J usage is TRBJ2-1, with D possibly TRBD1 on 5 matching bases. The germline CDR1 and CDR2 sequences are SGHKS and YYEKEE (reference sequence). The CDR3 runs 13 residues. The V and J ends lost 0 bases and 6 bases respectively, with 7 bases between them. The DNA for the CDR3 is TGTGCCAGCAGCTTGGACAGGCGCAATGAGCAGTTCTTC. Translating it yields CASSLDRRNEQFF.

This rearrangement joins TRBV6-2 or TRBV6-3 to TRBJ2-7, with D unresolved. V gave up 4 bases and J gave up 3 bases, with 16 bases separating them. Germline values: CDR1 MNHEY, CDR2 SVGEGT. The CDR3 length is 15 residues. CDR3 region: CASSFEQPNHYEQYF. The CDR3 DNA sequence: TGTGCCAGCAGTTTCGAGCAGCCAAACCACTACGAGCAGTACTTC.

The chain links TRBV12-2 to TRBJ1-6. TRBV12-2 corresponds to a pseudogene. The CDR3 runs 16 residues. The CDR3 loop reads CASRPGPSSYNSPLHF. The CDR3 DNA reads TGTGCAAGTCGCCCAGGCCCGAGCTCCTATAATTCACCCCTCCACTTT.

This chain uses TRBV9 with TRBJ1-3; possible D gene TRBD1, 5 bases. The germline CDR1 and CDR2 sequences are SGDLS and YYNGEE. The CDR3 length is 15 residues. Trimming cost V 3 bases and J 4 bases, with 14 bases left between them. DNA for the CDR3: TGTGCCAGCAGCGGCTCAGGGTTGTCGGGAAACACCATATATTTT. Its protein is CASSGSGLSGNTIYF.